Listed here are 4 T cell receptor beta chains from one sample, sequenced in a study of OX40 agonist ivuxolimab in advanced cancers. Libraries were prepared by immunoSEQ multiplex PCR; TCRdb keeps only in-frame clonotypes and omits some of them. The sample yields around 40,000 clones, 86% seen once. This material consisted of CD4+ or CD8+ T cells sorted from blood, taken in a trial of the OX40 agonist ivuxolimab. The receptors originated from an adult with an advanced solid tumor such as melanoma, head and neck, liver or kidney cancer.

This chain uses TRBV2 with TRBJ2-3; D is ambiguous. V was pared by 2 bases and J by 2 bases, with 8 bases between. This CDR3 spans 14 amino acids. Per germline, CDR1 SNHLY and CDR2 FYNNEI. The CDR3 protein is CASSESLNTDTQYF. CDR3 in DNA: TGTGCCAGCAGTGAATCTCTAAACACAGATACGCAGTATTTT.

The gene calls are TRBV23-1 and TRBJ2-1, with 9 bases identical to TRBD1. TRBV23-1 is sorted into the ORF group, with uncertain function. V gave up 0 bases and J gave up 6 bases; unmatched junction bases: 9. The CDR3 is 17 residues long. The CDR3, as DNA: TGCGCCAGCAGTCAATCGACAATGGGACAGGGAATCAATGAGCAGTTCTTC. Its protein product is CASSQSTMGQGINEQFF.

This clone was detected only a few times. V is TRBV28 and J is TRBJ1-4; D remains ambiguous. Trimming pared 6 bases from V and 4 bases from J, leaving 3 bases between. The CDR3 spans 11 residues. Looked up from germline, CDR1 is MDHEN and CDR2 is SYDVKM. The CDR3 loop is CASSSNEKLFF. CDR3 in DNA: TGTGCCAGCAGCAGTAATGAAAAACTGTTTTTT.

This chain joins TRBV2 and TRBJ2-3; maybe TRBD2 (5 bases). Per the germline V gene, CDR1 is SNHLY and CDR2 is FYNNEI. CDR3 length: 15 residues. The germline V and J ends were trimmed by 2 bases and 8 bases, with 17 bases remaining between them. In DNA form, the CDR3 reads TGTGCCAGCAGTGAAACGGCGGGTGGAATTAGTACGCAGTATTTT. This translates into CASSETAGGISTQYF.